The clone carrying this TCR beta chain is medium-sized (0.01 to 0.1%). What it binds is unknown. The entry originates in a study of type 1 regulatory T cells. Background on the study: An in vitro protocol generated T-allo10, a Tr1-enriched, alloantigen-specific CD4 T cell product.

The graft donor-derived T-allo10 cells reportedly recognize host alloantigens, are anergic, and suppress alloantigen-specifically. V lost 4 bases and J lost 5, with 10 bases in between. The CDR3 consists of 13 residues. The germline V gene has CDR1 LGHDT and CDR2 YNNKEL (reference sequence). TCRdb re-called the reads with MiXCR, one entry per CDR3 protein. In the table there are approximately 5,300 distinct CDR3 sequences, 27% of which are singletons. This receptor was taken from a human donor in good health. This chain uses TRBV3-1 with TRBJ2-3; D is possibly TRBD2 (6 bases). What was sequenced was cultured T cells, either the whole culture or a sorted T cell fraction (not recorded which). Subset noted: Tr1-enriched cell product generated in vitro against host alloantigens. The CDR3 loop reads CASSRDLKDTQYF. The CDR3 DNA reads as TGTGCCAGCAGCCGGGACTTGAAAGATACGCAGTATTTT.